Detailed here is one T cell receptor beta chain. The table came from immunoSEQ multiplex PCR; TCRdb's copy has only in-frame clones and leaves some out. Among approximately 130,000 clones, around 85% were seen once, and the ten largest hold 4.3%. J was trimmed by 4 bases and V by 2 bases; bases with no gene match: 12. The germline CDR1 and CDR2 sequences are SGHRS and YFSETQ. The CDR3 is 17 residues long. This sample is part of a study of blood T cell repertoires in COVID-19. In the study overall: Donors in the United States, Italy and Spain gave samples during acute or convalescent COVID-19.

This receptor was obtained from a human donor in a cohort sampled during active COVID-19. The chain joins TRBV5-1 to TRBJ1-1, with TRBD1 matching over 9 bases. Sequencing used peripheral blood. The CDR3 bases are TGCGCCAGCAGCTTTACAGGGGGCCCAGCACGCGGCACTGAAGCTTTCTTT. It translates to CASSFTGGPARGTEAFF.